The rows below give T cell receptor beta chains drawn from one sample of a study of esophageal squamous cell carcinoma under preoperative chemotherapy. TCRdb independently ran MiXCR on the PCR reads; one entry per CDR3 protein. The profile shows 10,000 to 15,000 distinct CDR3 sequences, 50% to 55% of them singletons. Sample acquisition took place from a patient given preoperative chemotherapy. All receptors derive from a human donor with esophageal squamous cell carcinoma. The donor label of this sample is uncertain. CDR3s include the opening cysteine and the closing phenylalanine or tryptophan. D genes are given only for firm matches. Size is omitted from some rows. Given values are once, few, many or a class for expanded clones.

>TRBV7-8|.|.|TRBJ2-1
CAIRGLQETQFF
TGTGCCATCAGGGGTCTCCAAGAGACCCAGTTCTTC
>TRBV6-5|.|few|TRBJ1-1
CASSYSKVNTEAFF
TGTGCCAGCAGTTACTCGAAGGTGAACACTGAAGCTTTCTTT
>TRBV6-1|TRBD2|.|TRBJ2-2
CASSVGSGRPSGELFF
TGTGCCAGCAGTGTGGGTAGCGGGCGACCTTCCGGGGAGCTGTTTTTT
>TRBV10-3|.|.|TRBJ2-6
CAISEGVASGANVLTF
TGTGCCATCAGTGAGGGGGTGGCATCTGGGGCCAACGTCCTGACTTTC
>TRBV6-1|TRBD1|.|TRBJ1-1
CASSEYRGTEAFF
TGTGCCAGCAGTGAGTACAGGGGGACTGAAGCTTTCTTT
>TRBV7-9|TRBD2|medium-sized|TRBJ2-1
CASSLDEPGLAGYNEQFF
TGTGCCAGCAGCTTAGACGAACCGGGACTAGCGGGATACAATGAGCAGTTCTTC
>TRBV27|TRBD1|many|TRBJ2-7
CASSFKGAYYEQYF
TGTGCCAGCAGTTTTAAGGGGGCCTACTACGAGCAGTACTTC
>TRBV6-1|.|few|TRBJ2-1
CASSEPGNEQFF
TGTGCCAGCAGTGAGCCAGGCAATGAGCAGTTCTTC
>TRBV7-6|TRBD2|.|TRBJ2-1
CASSQGLAGGPSYNEQFF
TGTGCCAGCAGCCAGGGACTAGCGGGAGGGCCCTCCTACAATGAGCAGTTCTTC
>TRBV6-1|TRBD1|.|TRBJ2-1
CASSPGQGVYNEQFF
TGTGCCAGCAGCCCGGGACAGGGAGTCTACAATGAGCAGTTCTTC
>TRBV7-2|.|many|TRBJ1-4
CASSRGRVRNEKLFF
TGTGCCAGCAGCCGGGGACGGGTGAGGAATGAAAAACTGTTTTTT
>TRBV6-1|.|once|TRBJ2-3
CASLEGVGTGTQYF
TGTGCGAGCCTCGAGGGTGTGGGCACAGGTACGCAGTATTTT
>TRBV6-1|TRBD1|.|TRBJ1-1
CASSRDRGPEAFF
TGTGCCAGCAGCCGGGACAGGGGGCCTGAAGCTTTCTTT
>TRBV6-1|.|few|TRBJ2-7
CASGNRDSYEQYF
TGTGCCAGCGGAAACAGGGACTCCTACGAGCAGTACTTC
>TRBV7-8|TRBD1|many|TRBJ1-1
CASSPGTGGSGTEAFF
TGTGCCAGCAGCCCTGGGACAGGGGGCTCGGGCACTGAAGCTTTCTTT
>TRBV6-5|.|few|TRBJ2-1
CASSYSNEQFF
TGTGCCAGCAGTTACTCTAATGAGCAGTTCTTC
>TRBV6-1|.|.|TRBJ2-4
CASSEGLCATNTQYF
TGTGCCAGCAGTGAGGGGCTGTGTGCCACAAACACTCAGTACTTC
>TRBV6-1|TRBD1|few|TRBJ2-7
CAGLLTGTGDNEQYF
TGTGCCGGCCTACTCACCGGGACAGGGGACAATGAGCAGTACTTC
>TRBV6-1|.|few|TRBJ1-4
CASMNRAINEKLFF
TGTGCCAGCATGAACAGGGCCATTAATGAAAAACTGTTTTTT
>TRBV12-3/TRBV12-4|.|once|TRBJ2-1
CASSSDRSSYNEQFF
TGTGCCAGCAGTTCGGACCGGAGCTCCTACAATGAGCAGTTCTTC
>TRBV6-1|TRBD1|.|TRBJ1-1
CASSPRDRGRVEAFF
TGTGCCAGCAGTCCTCGGGACAGGGGGCGCGTTGAAGCTTTCTTT
>TRBV7-2|TRBD2|once|TRBJ2-5
CASSWTSSETQYF
TGTGCCAGCAGCTGGACTAGTTCGGAGACCCAGTACTTC
>TRBV12-3/TRBV12-4|.|once|TRBJ2-1
CASSLVGRNNEQFF
TGTGCCAGCAGTTTAGTCGGGCGTAACAATGAGCAGTTCTTC
>TRBV6-5|.|few|TRBJ1-6
CASSHRTINNSPLHF
TGTGCCAGCAGTCATCGAACGATCAATAATTCACCCCTCCACTTT
>TRBV6-1|.|many|TRBJ2-7
CASELTVGSYEQYF
TGTGCCAGCGAGCTGACAGTAGGGTCCTACGAGCAGTACTTC
>TRBV5-1|TRBD2|.|TRBJ2-1
CASSLLAGSYNEQFF
TGCGCCAGCAGCCTACTAGCGGGCTCCTACAATGAGCAGTTCTTC
>TRBV6-1|.|many|TRBJ2-1
CASMRGRGYQETQFF
TGTGCCAGCATGAGGGGGCGGGGGTACCAAGAGACCCAGTTCTTC
>TRBV7-6|TRBD2|many|TRBJ2-1
CASSPRTSGSLSSYNEQFF
TGTGCCAGCAGCCCTCGGACTAGCGGGAGTCTAAGCTCCTACAATGAGCAGTTCTTC
>TRBV6-1|.|few|TRBJ2-7
CASSVYNEQYF
TGTGCCAGCAGTGTCTACAATGAGCAGTACTTC
>TRBV7-6|.|.|TRBJ2-3
CASSLRALRRERSTDTQYF
TGTGCCAGCAGCTTAAGGGCTCTCCGGCGGGAACGTAGCACAGATACGCAGTATTTT
>TRBV6-1|.|.|TRBJ2-1
CASAGQHSYNKQFF
TGTGCCAGCGCCGGACAGCACTCCTACAATAAGCAGTTCTTT
>TRBV10-1|.|many|TRBJ2-3
CASSERVVDTQYF
TGCGCCAGCAGTGAGAGGGTTGTTGATACGCAGTATTTT
>TRBV6-1|.|.|TRBJ2-7
CARFTAKDTQYF
TGTGCCAGGTTCACAGCCAAGGATACGCAGTACTTC
>TRBV7-9|.|.|TRBJ1-1
CASSLRGRTEAFF
TGTGCCAGCAGCCTCAGGGGAAGAACTGAAGCTTTCTTT
>TRBV12-3/TRBV12-4|TRBD2|many|TRBJ2-5
CASRTSGSGRETQYF
TGTGCCAGCAGAACTAGCGGGAGCGGGCGAGAGACCCAGTACTTC
>TRBV12-3/TRBV12-4|.|medium-sized|TRBJ2-7
CASSLGLAIYYEQYF
TGTGCCAGCAGTCTAGGCCTAGCGATATACTACGAGCAGTACTTC
>TRBV5-8|.|.|TRBJ2-3
CAGGGGGGQDTQYF
TGTGCCGGCGGCGGGGGCGGGGGCCAAGATACGCAGTATTTT
>TRBV6-1|.|.|TRBJ2-3
CASRGRGGTDTQYF
TGTGCCAGCAGGGGTAGGGGAGGCACAGATACGCAGTATTTC
>TRBV6-2/TRBV6-3|.|few|TRBJ2-1
CASSYFGRLDGNEQFF
TGTGCCAGCAGTTACTTCGGTCGGCTGGATGGGAATGAGCAGTTCTTC
>TRBV11-3|TRBD2|medium-sized|TRBJ2-1
CASSSRLAGSYNEQFF
TGTGCCAGCAGCTCCCGACTAGCGGGGTCCTACAATGAGCAGTTCTTC
>TRBV6-2/TRBV6-3|.|many|TRBJ2-7
CASSYIAEQYF
TGTGCCAGCAGTTACATAGCGGAACAGTACTTC
>TRBV25-1|.|.|TRBJ2-1
CASSAGGSYRNEQFF
TGTGCCAGCAGTGCAGGGGGGTCCTATCGAAATGAGCAGTTCTTC
>TRBV6-1|.|many|TRBJ2-5
CASSASLQETQYF
TGTGCCAGCAGCGCCTCCCTTCAAGAGACCCAGTACTTC
>TRBV6-1|.|many|TRBJ2-3
CASGRGADLGTDTQYF
TGTGCCAGCGGTAGGGGGGCAGACCTCGGCACAGATACGCAGTATTTT
>TRBV10-1|.|.|TRBJ2-2
CASGRATGELFF
TGCGCCAGCGGCAGGGCCACCGGGGAGCTGTTTTTT